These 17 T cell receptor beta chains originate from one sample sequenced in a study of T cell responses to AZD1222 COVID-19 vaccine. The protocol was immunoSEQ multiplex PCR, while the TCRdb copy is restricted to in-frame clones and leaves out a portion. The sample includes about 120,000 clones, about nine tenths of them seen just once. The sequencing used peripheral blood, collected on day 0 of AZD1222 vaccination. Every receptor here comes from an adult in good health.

CDR3 amino acids: CASSPRTGREAFF. In DNA form, the CDR3 reads TGTGCCAGCAGTCCTCGGACAGGCCGTGAAGCTTTCTTT. This sequence joins TRBV6-5 and TRBJ1-1, with TRBD1 matching 7 bases. V dropped 5 bases and J dropped 7; count of bases not matched to a gene: 7. This CDR3 region has 13 residues. CDR1 and CDR2 (germline): MNHEY, SVGAGI.

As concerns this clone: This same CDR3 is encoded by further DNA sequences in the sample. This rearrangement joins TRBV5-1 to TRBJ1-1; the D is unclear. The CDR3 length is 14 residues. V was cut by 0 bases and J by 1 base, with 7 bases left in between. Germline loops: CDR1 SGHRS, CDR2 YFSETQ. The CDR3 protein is CASSLANPNTEAFF. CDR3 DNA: TGCGCCAGCAGCTTGGCGAATCCGAACACTGAAGCTTTCTTT.

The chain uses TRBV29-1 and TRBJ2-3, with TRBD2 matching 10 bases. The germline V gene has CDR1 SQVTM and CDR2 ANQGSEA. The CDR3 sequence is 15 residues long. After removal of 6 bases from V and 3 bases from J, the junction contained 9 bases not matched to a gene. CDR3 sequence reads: CSVDVAGGGTDTQYF. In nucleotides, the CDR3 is TGCAGCGTCGATGTAGCGGGAGGTGGGACAGATACGCAGTATTTT.

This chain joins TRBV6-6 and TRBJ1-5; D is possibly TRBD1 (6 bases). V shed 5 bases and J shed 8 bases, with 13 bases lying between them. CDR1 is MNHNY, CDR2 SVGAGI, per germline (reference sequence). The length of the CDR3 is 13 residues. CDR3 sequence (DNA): TGTGCCAGCAGTCATGACAGGAAAAAGCCCCAGCATTTT. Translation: CASSHDRKKPQHF.

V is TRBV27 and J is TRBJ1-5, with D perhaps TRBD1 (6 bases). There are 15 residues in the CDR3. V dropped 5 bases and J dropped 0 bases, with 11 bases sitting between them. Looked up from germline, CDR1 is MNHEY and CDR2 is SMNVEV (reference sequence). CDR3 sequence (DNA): TGTGCCAGCAGTAGAACAGGGTCTAGCAATCAGCCCCAGCATTTT. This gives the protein CASSRTGSSNQPQHF.

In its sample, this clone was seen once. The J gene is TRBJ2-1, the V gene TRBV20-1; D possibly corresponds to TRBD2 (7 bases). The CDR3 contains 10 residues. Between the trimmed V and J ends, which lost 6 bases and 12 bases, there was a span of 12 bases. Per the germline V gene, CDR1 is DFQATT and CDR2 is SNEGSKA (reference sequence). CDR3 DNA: TGCAGTGCCGCGGGGGCCATGCAGTTCTTC. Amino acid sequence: CSAAGAMQFF.

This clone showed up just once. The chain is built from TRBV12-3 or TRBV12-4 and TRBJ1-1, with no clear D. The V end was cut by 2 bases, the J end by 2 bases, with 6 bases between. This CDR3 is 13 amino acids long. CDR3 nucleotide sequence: TGTGCCAGCAGTTTAATGGGTAACACTGAAGCTTTCTTT. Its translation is CASSLMGNTEAFF.

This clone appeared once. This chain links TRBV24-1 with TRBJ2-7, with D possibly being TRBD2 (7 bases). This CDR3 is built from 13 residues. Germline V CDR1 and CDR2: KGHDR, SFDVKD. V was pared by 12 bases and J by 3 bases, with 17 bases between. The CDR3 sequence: CAVRGATDYEQYF. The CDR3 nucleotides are TGTGCCGTTCGGGGGGCTACCGACTACGAGCAGTACTTC.

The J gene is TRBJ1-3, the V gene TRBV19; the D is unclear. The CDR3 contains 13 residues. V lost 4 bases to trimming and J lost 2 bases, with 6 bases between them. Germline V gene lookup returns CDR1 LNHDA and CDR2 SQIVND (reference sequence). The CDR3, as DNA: TGTGCCAGTAGTACCGGGGCTGGAAACACCATATATTTT. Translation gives CASSTGAGNTIYF.

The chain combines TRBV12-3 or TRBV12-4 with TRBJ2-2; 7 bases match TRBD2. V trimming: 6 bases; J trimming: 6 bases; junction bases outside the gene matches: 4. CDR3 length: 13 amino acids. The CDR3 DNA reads TGTGCCAGCAGGGGGAGGGTTGCCGGGGAGCTGTTTTTT. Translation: CASRGRVAGELFF.

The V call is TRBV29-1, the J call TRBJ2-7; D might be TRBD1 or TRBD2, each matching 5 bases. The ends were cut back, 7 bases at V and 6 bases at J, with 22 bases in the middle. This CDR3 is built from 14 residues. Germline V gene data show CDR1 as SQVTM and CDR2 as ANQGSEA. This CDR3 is CSARLGTEKVEQYF. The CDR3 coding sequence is TGCAGCGCACGCCTCGGGACCGAGAAGGTCGAGCAGTACTTC.

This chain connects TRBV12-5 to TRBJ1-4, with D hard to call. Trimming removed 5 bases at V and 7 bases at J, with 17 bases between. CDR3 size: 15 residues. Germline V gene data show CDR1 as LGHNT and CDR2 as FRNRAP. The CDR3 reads CASGEPGWPIEKLFF. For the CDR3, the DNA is TGTGCTAGTGGTGAACCTGGGTGGCCCATTGAAAAACTGTTTTTT.

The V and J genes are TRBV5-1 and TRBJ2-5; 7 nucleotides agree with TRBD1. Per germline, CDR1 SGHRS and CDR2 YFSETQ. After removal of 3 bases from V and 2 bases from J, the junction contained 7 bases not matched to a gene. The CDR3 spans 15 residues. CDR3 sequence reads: CASSSPPGGQETQYF. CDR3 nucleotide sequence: TGCGCCAGCAGCTCCCCGCCAGGGGGTCAAGAGACCCAGTACTTC.

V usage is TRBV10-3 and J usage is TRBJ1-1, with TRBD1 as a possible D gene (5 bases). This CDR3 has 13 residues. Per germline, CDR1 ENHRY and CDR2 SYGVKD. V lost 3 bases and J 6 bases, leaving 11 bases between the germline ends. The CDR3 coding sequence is TGTGCCATCAGTGAAGAGGTGGGGGCTGAAGCTTTCTTT. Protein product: CAISEEVGAEAFF.

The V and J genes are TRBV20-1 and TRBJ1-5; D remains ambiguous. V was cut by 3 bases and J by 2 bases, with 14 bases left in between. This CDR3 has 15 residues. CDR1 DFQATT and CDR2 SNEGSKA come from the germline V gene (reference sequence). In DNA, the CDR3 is TGCAGTGCTAGTCCTCGGACCTCGGGCAATCAGCCCCAGCATTTT. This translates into CSASPRTSGNQPQHF.

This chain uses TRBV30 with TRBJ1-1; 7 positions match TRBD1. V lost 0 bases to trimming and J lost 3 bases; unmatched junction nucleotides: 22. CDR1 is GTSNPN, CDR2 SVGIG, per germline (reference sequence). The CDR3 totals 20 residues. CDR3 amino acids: CAWSVRHRSRQGPSYTEAFF. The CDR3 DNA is TGTGCCTGGAGTGTACGACATCGGAGTCGACAGGGACCATCGTACACTGAAGCTTTCTTT.

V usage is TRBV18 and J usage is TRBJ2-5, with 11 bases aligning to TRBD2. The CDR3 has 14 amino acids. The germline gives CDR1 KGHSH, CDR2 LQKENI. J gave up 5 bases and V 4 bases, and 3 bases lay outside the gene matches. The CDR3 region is CASSLTSGSETQYF. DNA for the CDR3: TGTGCCAGCTCACTAACTAGCGGGAGTGAGACCCAGTACTTC.